These 30 T cell receptor beta chains were sequenced from one sample in a study of blood T cells in healthy people across ages. Sample-barcoded 5' priming and a J-beta primer mix drove a second PCR of roughly 7 to 11 cycles. TCRdb re-analysed the 5' RACE reads in MiXCR, keeping a single row per CDR3 protein. The sample lists about 730,000 distinct CDR3 sequences, 35% to 45% seen once, with under 25% in the top ten. Material: blood. The source is a woman in her sixties or seventies in good health.

The rearrangement links TRBV15 to TRBJ2-7, with unresolved D. The end of the DNA aligns better with TRBJ2-4, so the J call may be wrong. The CDR3 is made up of 15 amino acids. Germline CDR1 reads LNHNV; CDR2 reads YYDKDF (reference sequence). CDR3 coding DNA: TGTGCCACCAGCAGAGCGCGGTCAGCAGTAAACATTCAGTACTTC. Its translation: CATSRARSAVNIQYF.

The chain couples TRBV25-1 to TRBJ1-1; D is unresolved. The V end was cut by 3 bases, the J end by 7 bases, with 9 bases between. This CDR3 region has 12 residues. The V gene's germline CDR1 is MGHDK and CDR2 SYGVNS. The CDR3 loop is CASSEVAGEAFF. CDR3 DNA: TGTGCCAGCAGTGAGGTAGCAGGTGAAGCTTTCTTT.

This clonotype was seen a handful of times. V and J are TRBV13 and TRBJ2-7, with D perhaps matching TRBD2 (6 bases). This CDR3 is built from 17 residues. V was cut by 5 bases and J by 3 bases, with 23 bases left in between. Germline V CDR1 and CDR2: PRHDT, FYEKMQ (reference sequence). Here the CDR3 reads CASSVRGRSPSNYEQYF. The CDR3 DNA reads as TGTGCCAGCAGCGTGCGGGGACGGAGCCCTAGCAACTACGAGCAGTACTTC.

A note on this clonotype: Mismatch with germline at one junction end may stem from a read error. This sequence joins TRBV7-2 and TRBJ2-7; D gene ambiguous. The CDR3 is 13 amino acids. Germline CDR1 and CDR2: SGHTA and FQGNSA. CDR3 sequence reads: CACSLGRDYEQYF. Here the CDR3 DNA reads TGTGCCTGCAGCTTAGGAAGAGACTACGAGCAGTACTTC.

As to this clonotype: Being one base from a much bigger clone, this may be a read error. The chain joins TRBV29-1 to TRBJ2-1, with D maybe TRBD1 (5 bases). The J call may be incorrect, as the DNA end agrees better with TRBJ2-7. The CDR3 runs 12 residues. Germline V lookup: CDR1 SQVTM, CDR2 ANQGSEA. Here the CDR3 DNA reads TGCAGCGTTCGGACAACTACAGTTGAGCAGTACTTC. This translates into CSVRTTTVEQYF.

This clonotype has a handful of counts. V usage is TRBV21-1 and J usage is TRBJ2-7. TRBV21-1 corresponds to a pseudogene. The CDR3 consists of 12 residues. The CDR3 DNA is TGTGCCAGCAGCACTCCGTACTACGAGCAGTACTTC. Translation: CASSTPYYEQYF.

There are a few counts of this clonotype. The genes are TRBV3-1 and TRBJ1-1; D call uncertain. V was cut by 3 bases and J by 1 base, with 15 bases left in between. CDR1 is LGHDT, CDR2 YNNKEL, per germline (reference sequence). This CDR3 spans 16 amino acids. The CDR3 DNA sequence: TGTGCCAGCAGCCAGGACGGTCCAGGTAGGAACACTGAAGCTTTCTTT. This encodes CASSQDGPGRNTEAFF.

The J gene is TRBJ2-4, the V gene TRBV10-3; 7 bases align to TRBD1. The DNA end favors TRBJ2-7, so the J call may be wrong. CDR3 length equals 16 residues. Germline loops: CDR1 ENHRY, CDR2 SYGVKD. CDR3 amino acids: CAINSGTAETAYEQYF. In nucleotides, the CDR3 is TGTGCCATCAACTCCGGGACAGCCGAAACAGCCTACGAGCAGTACTTC.

The V call is TRBV11-1, the J call TRBJ2-7, with D tentatively TRBD1 (5 bases). Per germline, CDR1 SGHAT and CDR2 FQDESV (reference sequence). V gave up 0 bases and J gave up 3 bases, with 21 bases separating them. This CDR3 spans 18 amino acids. The CDR3 loop reads CASSLALMGRDKNYEQYF. The DNA for the CDR3 is TGTGCCAGCAGCTTAGCGCTCATGGGCAGGGATAAGAACTACGAGCAGTACTTC.

This clonotype appeared a single time. This chain links TRBV6-6 with TRBJ2-3; 11 bases map to TRBD2. This CDR3 is 16 amino acids long. V lost 2 bases to trimming and J lost 6 bases; unmatched junction nucleotides: 7. The germline V gene has CDR1 MNHNY and CDR2 SVGAGI (reference sequence). The CDR3 coding sequence is TGTGCCAGCAGTTACCCTAGCGGGGGGATCCCGGATACGCAGTATTTT. This encodes CASSYPSGGIPDTQYF.

Concerning this clonotype itself: This could be a read error, since a much larger clone is one nucleotide away. The J gene is TRBJ2-7, the V gene TRBV29-1; the match to TRBD2 covers 8 bases. V lost 2 bases, J lost 7 bases, and 13 bases stayed unmatched. Germline V gene lookup returns CDR1 SQVTM and CDR2 ANQGSEA. CDR3 length: 15 amino acids. The CDR3 protein is CSVEKGGGQVGEQYF. The CDR3 coding sequence is TGCAGCGTTGAAAAGGGCGGGGGGCAGGTTGGAGAGCAGTACTTC.

On this clonotype itself: Germline and junction disagree at one end, which may indicate a read error. This chain joins TRBV6-2 or TRBV6-3 and TRBJ1-6, with no clear D. The CDR3 totals 12 residues. CDR1 is MNHEY and CDR2 is SVGEGT in the germline V gene. CDR3 nucleotides: TGTGCCGGCAGTTCCTCAGCGAGACCCCTCCACTTT. It encodes CAGSSSARPLHF.

Only a few counts were recorded for this clonotype. This rearrangement joins TRBV20-1 to TRBJ2-7, with 11 positions matching TRBD1. This CDR3 contains 14 residues. Germline lookup yields CDR1 DFQATT and CDR2 SNEGSKA (reference sequence). V dropped 4 bases and J dropped 0; count of bases not matched to a gene: 2. CDR3 coding DNA: TGCAGTGCTACAGGACAGGGGGCCTCCTACGAGCAGTACTTC. It specifies CSATGQGASYEQYF.

This clonotype was detected a few times. The rearrangement links TRBV20-1 to TRBJ1-5; D unresolved. This CDR3 has 15 amino acids. CDR1 and CDR2 (germline): DFQATT, SNEGSKA (reference sequence). V lost 4 bases and J lost 0, with 13 bases in between. The CDR3 is CSAMRRIYSNQPQHF. In DNA, the CDR3 is TGCAGTGCTATGCGGAGGATTTATAGCAATCAGCCCCAGCATTTT.

The chain carries TRBV20-1 and TRBJ2-7, with TRBD1 matching over 8 bases. The trim removed 3 bases at V and 7 bases at J, leaving 5 bases unmatched. In germline, CDR1 is DFQATT, CDR2 SNEGSKA (reference sequence). CDR3 length: 12 residues. The CDR3 region has the DNA TGCAGTGCTAGCAGGGGGCTCAATGAGCAGTACTTC. Translated: CSASRGLNEQYF.

This clonotype was recorded only once. The rearrangement uses TRBV28 and TRBJ2-1, with D unclear. V was pared by 7 bases and J by 0 bases, with 7 bases between. Per the germline V gene, CDR1 is MDHEN and CDR2 is SYDVKM. CDR3 length: 13 amino acids. CDR3: CASTFSSYNEQFF. CDR3 coding DNA: TGTGCCAGCACTTTCAGCTCCTACAATGAGCAGTTCTTC.

The gene calls are TRBV7-9 and TRBJ2-3; TRBD2 matches 8 bases. The CDR3 is 16 residues long. Germline trimming cut 4 bases from V and 0 bases from J; bases unmatched to any gene: 6. The V gene's germline CDR1 is SEHNR and CDR2 FQNEAQ (reference sequence). The CDR3 bases are TGTGCCAGCAGCTCAGAAGCGGGGGCCAGCACAGATACGCAGTATTTT. This translates into CASSSEAGASTDTQYF.

This clonotype has a count of ten or more. The gene calls are TRBV14 and TRBJ1-2; possible D gene TRBD1, 6 bases. Trimming took 0 bases from V and 7 from J, leaving 15 bases between them. The germline gives CDR1 SGHDN, CDR2 FVKESK. This CDR3 has 15 amino acids. CDR3 sequence reads: CASSQDGQGRSGYTF. In nucleotides, the CDR3 is TGTGCCAGCAGCCAAGATGGGCAGGGGAGAAGTGGCTACACCTTC.

The chain is built from TRBV5-1 and TRBJ1-4; D uncertain. The CDR3 loop spans 14 amino acids. CDR1 is SGHRS and CDR2 is YFSETQ in the germline V gene. Trimming stripped 0 bases from V and 5 bases from J, with 8 bases between. This CDR3 reads CASSLGNSNEKLFF. Written as DNA, the CDR3 is TGCGCCAGCAGCTTGGGCAATTCCAATGAAAAACTGTTTTTT.

This clonotype has just a few counts. V usage is TRBV29-1 and J usage is TRBJ2-6; D may correspond to TRBD1 or TRBD2 (5 bases each). The CDR3 covers 15 residues. Trimming took 1 base from V and 0 from J, leaving 7 bases between them. Germline V gene sequence: CDR1 SQVTM, CDR2 ANQGSEA. The CDR3 bases are TGCAGCGTTGAAGTCGGGGCCTCTGGGGCCAACGTCCTGACTTTC. Its translation is CSVEVGASGANVLTF.

This clonotype was found a few times. The rearrangement uses TRBV12-3 or TRBV12-4 and TRBJ2-7; the match to TRBD2 covers 11 bases. Unmatched junction bases numbered 5, after V lost 6 bases and J lost 7 bases. The length of the CDR3 is 13 residues. The CDR3 bases are TGTGCCAGCAGGGGGGGACTAGCGGTTGAGCAGTACTTC. It is translated as CASRGGLAVEQYF.

This chain connects TRBV25-1 to TRBJ2-2; the D is unclear. Per germline, CDR1 MGHDK and CDR2 SYGVNS. CDR3 length equals 12 residues. Trimming pared 6 bases from V and 5 bases from J, leaving 7 bases between. The CDR3 region is CASRQATGELFF. Written as DNA, the CDR3 is TGTGCCAGCAGACAAGCTACCGGGGAGCTGTTTTTT.

The V gene is TRBV5-1, the J gene TRBJ2-1; unclear D gene. Germline lookup yields CDR1 SGHRS and CDR2 YFSETQ. This CDR3 region has 13 residues. The V gene lost 4 bases and the J gene lost 5 bases, with 10 bases spanning the gap. CDR3 residues: CASSTRADNEQFF. The CDR3 nucleotides read TGCGCCAGCAGCACCCGGGCAGACAATGAGCAGTTCTTC.

The chain carries TRBV15 and TRBJ1-1; D is undetermined. Germline CDR1 reads LNHNV; CDR2 reads YYDKDF (reference sequence). The CDR3 totals 13 residues. V was shortened by 0 bases and J by 3 bases, with 5 bases between the two germline ends. The CDR3 DNA follows: TGTGCCACCAGCAGAGATCAGGACACTGAAGCTTTCTTT. It yields the protein CATSRDQDTEAFF.

A few counts support this clonotype. The rearrangement joins TRBV20-1 to TRBJ2-7, with D perhaps TRBD1 (5 bases). This CDR3 has 11 amino acids. CDR1 DFQATT and CDR2 SNEGSKA come from the germline V gene (reference sequence). The V end was cut by 4 bases, the J end by 4 bases, with 8 bases between. Here the CDR3 reads CSATQEYEQYF. CDR3 DNA sequence: TGCAGTGCTACACAGGAATACGAGCAGTACTTC.

The chain recombines TRBV18 with TRBJ1-5, with D tentatively TRBD1 (6 bases). Looked up from germline, CDR1 is KGHSH and CDR2 is LQKENI. The CDR3 runs 13 residues. Trimming took off 6 bases at V and 4 bases at J, with 10 bases between the two ends. The DNA for the CDR3 is TGTGCCAGCTCGACCGACAGGAATCAGCCCCAGCATTTT. It yields the protein CASSTDRNQPQHF.

This clonotype was observed a few times. The rearrangement links TRBV12-5 to TRBJ1-5; D gene uncertain. Trimming removed 6 bases at V and 5 bases at J, with 8 bases between. Per the germline V gene, CDR1 is LGHNT and CDR2 is FRNRAP. The CDR3 sequence is 12 residues long. CDR3 in DNA: TGTGCTAGTGGGACCCTCTATCAGCCCCAGCATTTT. Its translation is CASGTLYQPQHF.

On this clonotype: The junction departs from the called germline gene at one end, perhaps through a read error. This chain joins TRBV24-1 and TRBJ1-2; D not certain. The length of the CDR3 is 15 residues. Germline V gives CDR1 KGHDR, CDR2 SFDVKD. The CDR3: CATSDATDSNYGHTF. For the CDR3, the DNA is TGTGCCACCAGTGATGCAACGGATTCTAACTATGGCCACACCTTC.

The gene calls are TRBV20-1 and TRBJ1-4, with 8 nucleotides matching TRBD1. The V segment lost 3 bases and the J segment 10 bases; nucleotides outside the gene matches: 7. CDR3 size: 13 residues. The germline CDR1 and CDR2 sequences are DFQATT and SNEGSKA (reference sequence). CDR3 bases: TGCAGTGCTAGGACAGGGGACTTTGTAAAACTGTTTTTT. It translates to CSARTGDFVKLFF.

The chain carries TRBV5-1 and TRBJ2-3, with TRBD1 matching over 8 bases. Trimming took 3 bases from V and 1 from J; bases not matched to a gene: 16. The CDR3 contains 19 residues. The germline V gene has CDR1 SGHRS and CDR2 YFSETQ. CDR3 amino acids: CASSSSKLLRGHGTDTQYF. The CDR3 DNA follows: TGCGCCAGCAGCTCTTCTAAGCTCCTCAGGGGGCACGGCACAGATACGCAGTATTTT.